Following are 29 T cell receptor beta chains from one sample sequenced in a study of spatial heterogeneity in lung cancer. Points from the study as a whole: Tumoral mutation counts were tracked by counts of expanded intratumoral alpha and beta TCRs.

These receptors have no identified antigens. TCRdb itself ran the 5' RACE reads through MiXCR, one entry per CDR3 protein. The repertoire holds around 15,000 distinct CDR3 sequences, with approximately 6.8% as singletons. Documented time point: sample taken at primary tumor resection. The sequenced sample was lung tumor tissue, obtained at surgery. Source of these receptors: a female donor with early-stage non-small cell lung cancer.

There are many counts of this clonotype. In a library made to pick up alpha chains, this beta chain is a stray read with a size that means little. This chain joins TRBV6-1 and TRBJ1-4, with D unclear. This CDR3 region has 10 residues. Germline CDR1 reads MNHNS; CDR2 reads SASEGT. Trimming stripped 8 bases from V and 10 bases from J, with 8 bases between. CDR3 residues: CASLLAKLFF. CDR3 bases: TGTGCCAGCCTGCTAGCAAAACTGTTTTTT.

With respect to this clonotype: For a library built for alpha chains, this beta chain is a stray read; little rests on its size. CDR3 nucleotides: TGTGCCAGCAGGCCGGAAAGCGGGGAGCTGTTTTTT. Translation gives CASRPESGELFF. This sequence joins TRBV5-4 and TRBJ2-2; no definite D call. Germline CDR1 and CDR2: SGHNT and YYREEE (reference sequence). Trimming took 5 bases from V and 7 from J, leaving 9 bases between them. This CDR3 comprises 12 residues.

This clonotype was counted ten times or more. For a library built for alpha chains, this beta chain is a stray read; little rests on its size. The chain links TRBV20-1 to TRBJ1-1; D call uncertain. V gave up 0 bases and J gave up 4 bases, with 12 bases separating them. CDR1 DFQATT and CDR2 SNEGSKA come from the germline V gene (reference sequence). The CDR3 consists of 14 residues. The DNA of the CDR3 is TGCAGTGCTAGAGAAATCACTTTGAGCACTGAAGCTTTCTTT. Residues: CSAREITLSTEAFF.

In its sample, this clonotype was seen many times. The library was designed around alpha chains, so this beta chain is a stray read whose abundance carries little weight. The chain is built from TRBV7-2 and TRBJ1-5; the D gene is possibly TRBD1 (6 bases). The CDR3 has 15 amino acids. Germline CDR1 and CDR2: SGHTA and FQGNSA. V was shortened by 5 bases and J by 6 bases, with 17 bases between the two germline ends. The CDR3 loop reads CASSPRGGGRQPQHF. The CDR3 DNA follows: TGTGCCAGCAGCCCCCGCGGGGGCGGACGTCAGCCCCAGCATTTT.

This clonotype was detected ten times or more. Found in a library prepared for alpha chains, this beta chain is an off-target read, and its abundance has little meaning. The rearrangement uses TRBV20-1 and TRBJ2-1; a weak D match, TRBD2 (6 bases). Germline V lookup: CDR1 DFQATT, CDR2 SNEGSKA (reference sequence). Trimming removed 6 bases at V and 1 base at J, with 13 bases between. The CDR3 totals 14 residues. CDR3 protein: CSAPTSRSYNEQFF. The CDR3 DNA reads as TGCAGTGCCCCTACTAGCAGGTCCTACAATGAGCAGTTCTTC.

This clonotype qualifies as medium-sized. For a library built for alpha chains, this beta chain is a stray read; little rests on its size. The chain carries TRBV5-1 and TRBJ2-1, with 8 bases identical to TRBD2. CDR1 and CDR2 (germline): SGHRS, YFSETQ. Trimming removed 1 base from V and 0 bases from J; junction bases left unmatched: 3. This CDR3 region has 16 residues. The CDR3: CASSLPSGGSYNEQFF. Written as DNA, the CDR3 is TGCGCCAGCAGCTTGCCCAGCGGGGGCTCCTACAATGAGCAGTTCTTC. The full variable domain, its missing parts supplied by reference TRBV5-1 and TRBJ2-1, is KAGVTQTPRYLIKTRGQQVTLSCSPISGHRSVSWYQQTPGQGLQFLFEYFSETQRNKGNFPGRFSGRQFSNSRSEMNVSTLELGDSALYLCASSLPSGGSYNEQFFGPGTRLTVL.

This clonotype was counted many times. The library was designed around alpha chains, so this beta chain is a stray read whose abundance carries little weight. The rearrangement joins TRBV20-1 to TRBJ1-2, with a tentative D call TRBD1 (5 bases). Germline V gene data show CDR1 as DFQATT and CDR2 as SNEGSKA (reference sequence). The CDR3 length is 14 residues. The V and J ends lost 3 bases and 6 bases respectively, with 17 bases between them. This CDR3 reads CSARNEIGDHGYTF. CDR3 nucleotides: TGCAGTGCTAGGAATGAGATCGGGGACCATGGCTACACCTTC.

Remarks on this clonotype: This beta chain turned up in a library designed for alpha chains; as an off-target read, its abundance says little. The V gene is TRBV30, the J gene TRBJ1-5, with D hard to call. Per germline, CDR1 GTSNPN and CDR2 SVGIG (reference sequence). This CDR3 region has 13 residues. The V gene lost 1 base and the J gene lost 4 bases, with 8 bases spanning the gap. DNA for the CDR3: TGTGCCTGGAGTGAAACACCGAATCAGCCCCAGCATTTT. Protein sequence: CAWSETPNQPQHF.

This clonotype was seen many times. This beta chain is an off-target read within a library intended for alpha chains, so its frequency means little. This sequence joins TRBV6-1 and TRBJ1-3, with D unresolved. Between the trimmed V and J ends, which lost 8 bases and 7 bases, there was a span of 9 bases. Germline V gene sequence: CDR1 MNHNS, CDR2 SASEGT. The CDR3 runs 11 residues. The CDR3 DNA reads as TGTGCCAGCCTCCTCGGGAACACCATATATTTT. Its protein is CASLLGNTIYF.

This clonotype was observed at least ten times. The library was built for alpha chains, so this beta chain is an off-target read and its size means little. The CDR3 sequence: CSVGDGGQETQYF. The DNA for the CDR3 is TGCAGCGTTGGGGACGGAGGACAAGAGACCCAGTACTTC. The chain links TRBV29-1 to TRBJ2-5; D may match TRBD1 or TRBD2 (5 bases each). Trimming took off 4 bases at V and 2 bases at J, with 11 bases between the two ends. This CDR3 is 13 amino acids long. Germline V lookup: CDR1 SQVTM, CDR2 ANQGSEA.

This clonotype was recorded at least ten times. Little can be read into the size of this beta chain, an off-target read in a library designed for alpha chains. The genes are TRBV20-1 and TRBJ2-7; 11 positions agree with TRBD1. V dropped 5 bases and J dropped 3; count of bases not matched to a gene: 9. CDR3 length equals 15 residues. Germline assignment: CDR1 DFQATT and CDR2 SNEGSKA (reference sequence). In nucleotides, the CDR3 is TGCAGTGCTGCGAAGCCGGGGACAGGGGGCTACGAGCAGTACTTC. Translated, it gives CSAAKPGTGGYEQYF.

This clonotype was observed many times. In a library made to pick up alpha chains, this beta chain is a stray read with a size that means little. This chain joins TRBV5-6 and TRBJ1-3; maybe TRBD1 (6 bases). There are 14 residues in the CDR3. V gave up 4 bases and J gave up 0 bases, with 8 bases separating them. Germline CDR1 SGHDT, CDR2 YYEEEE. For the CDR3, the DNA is TGTGCCAGCAGCCCGGACAGCTCTGGAAACACCATATATTTT. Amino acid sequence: CASSPDSSGNTIYF.

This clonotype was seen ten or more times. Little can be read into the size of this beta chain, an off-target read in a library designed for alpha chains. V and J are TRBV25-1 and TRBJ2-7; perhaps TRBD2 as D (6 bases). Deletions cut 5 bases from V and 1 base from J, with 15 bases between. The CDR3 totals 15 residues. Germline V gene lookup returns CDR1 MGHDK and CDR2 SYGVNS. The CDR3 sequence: CASSPGDGISYEQYF. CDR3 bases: TGTGCCAGCAGTCCGGGGGACGGCATATCCTACGAGCAGTACTTC.

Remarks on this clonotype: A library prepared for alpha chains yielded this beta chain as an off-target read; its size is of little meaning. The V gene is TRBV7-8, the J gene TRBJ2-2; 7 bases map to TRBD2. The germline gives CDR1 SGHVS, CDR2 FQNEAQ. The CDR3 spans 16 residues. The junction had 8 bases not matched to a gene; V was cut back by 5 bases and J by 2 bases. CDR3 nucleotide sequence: TGTGCCAGCAGCCACCTTAGCGGGCGTAACACCGGGGAGCTGTTTTTT. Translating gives CASSHLSGRNTGELFF.

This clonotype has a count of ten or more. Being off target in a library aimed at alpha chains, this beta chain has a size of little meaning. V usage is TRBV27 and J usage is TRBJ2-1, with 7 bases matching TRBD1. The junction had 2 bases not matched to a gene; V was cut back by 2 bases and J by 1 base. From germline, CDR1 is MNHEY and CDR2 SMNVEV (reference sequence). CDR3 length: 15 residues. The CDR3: CASSLRDRSYNEQFF. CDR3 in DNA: TGTGCCAGCAGTTTACGGGACAGATCCTACAATGAGCAGTTCTTC.

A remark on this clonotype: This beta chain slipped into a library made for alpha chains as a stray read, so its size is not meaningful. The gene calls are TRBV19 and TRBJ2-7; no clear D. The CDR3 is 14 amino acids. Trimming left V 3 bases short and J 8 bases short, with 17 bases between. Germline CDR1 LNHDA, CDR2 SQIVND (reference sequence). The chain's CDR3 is CASSMTDSPTQQYF. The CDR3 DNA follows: TGTGCCAGTAGTATGACGGATAGTCCTACGCAGCAGTACTTC.

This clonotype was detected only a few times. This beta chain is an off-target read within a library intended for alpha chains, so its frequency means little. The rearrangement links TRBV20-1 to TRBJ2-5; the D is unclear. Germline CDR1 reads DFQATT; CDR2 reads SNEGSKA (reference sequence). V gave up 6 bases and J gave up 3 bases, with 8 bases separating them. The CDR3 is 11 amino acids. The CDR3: CSATWEETQYF. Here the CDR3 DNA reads TGCAGTGCCACTTGGGAAGAGACCCAGTACTTC.

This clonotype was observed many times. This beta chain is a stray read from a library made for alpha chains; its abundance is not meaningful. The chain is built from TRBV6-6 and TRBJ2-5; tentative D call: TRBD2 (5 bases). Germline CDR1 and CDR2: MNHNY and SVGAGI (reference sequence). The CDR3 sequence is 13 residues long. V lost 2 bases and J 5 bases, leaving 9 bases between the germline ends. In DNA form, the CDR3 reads TGTGCCAGCAGTTACGGGAGTGGGGAGACCCAGTACTTC. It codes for CASSYGSGETQYF.

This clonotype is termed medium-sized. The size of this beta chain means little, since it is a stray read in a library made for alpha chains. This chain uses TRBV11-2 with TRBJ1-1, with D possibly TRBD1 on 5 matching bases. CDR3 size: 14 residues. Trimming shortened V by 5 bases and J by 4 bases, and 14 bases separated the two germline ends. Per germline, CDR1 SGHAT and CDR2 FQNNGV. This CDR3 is CASSPDGGGTEAFF. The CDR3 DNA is TGTGCCAGCAGCCCCGACGGGGGGGGCACTGAAGCTTTCTTT.

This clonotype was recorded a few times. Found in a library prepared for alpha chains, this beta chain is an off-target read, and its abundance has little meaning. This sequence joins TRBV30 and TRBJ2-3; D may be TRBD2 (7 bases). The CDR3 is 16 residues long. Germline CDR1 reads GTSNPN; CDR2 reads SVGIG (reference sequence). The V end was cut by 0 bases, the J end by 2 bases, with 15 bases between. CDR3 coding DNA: TGTGCCTGGAGTGTGGTAGGGGGGGCATACACAGATACGCAGTATTTT. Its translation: CAWSVVGGAYTDTQYF.

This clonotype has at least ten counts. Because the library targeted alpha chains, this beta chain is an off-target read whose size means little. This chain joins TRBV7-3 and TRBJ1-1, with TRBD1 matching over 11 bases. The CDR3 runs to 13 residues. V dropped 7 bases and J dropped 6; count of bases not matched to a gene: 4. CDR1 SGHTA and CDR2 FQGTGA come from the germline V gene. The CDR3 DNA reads TGTGCCAGCACCCCGGGACAGGGGGCTGAAGCTTTCTTT. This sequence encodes CASTPGQGAEAFF.

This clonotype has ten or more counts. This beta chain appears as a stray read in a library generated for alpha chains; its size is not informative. As DNA, the CDR3 is TGTGCCAGCAGCTTAAGGGCCAGCGGGCTAGGGAATGAGCAGTTCTTC. It translates to CASSLRASGLGNEQFF. The V gene is TRBV7-9, the J gene TRBJ2-1, with a weak D call TRBD2 (6 bases). V lost 2 bases and J 7 bases, leaving 18 bases between the germline ends. This CDR3 comprises 16 residues. CDR1 is SEHNR, CDR2 FQNEAQ, per germline (reference sequence).

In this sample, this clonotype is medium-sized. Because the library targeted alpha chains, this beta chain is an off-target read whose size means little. The CDR3 here is CASSLAGQGPHEQYF. CDR3 sequence (DNA): TGTGCCAGCAGCTTAGCGGGACAGGGGCCCCACGAGCAGTACTTC. This chain links TRBV7-2 with TRBJ2-7; 10 positions agree with TRBD1. Trimming removed 0 bases from V and 5 bases from J; junction bases left unmatched: 4. CDR1 and CDR2 (germline): SGHTA, FQGNSA. This CDR3 spans 15 amino acids.

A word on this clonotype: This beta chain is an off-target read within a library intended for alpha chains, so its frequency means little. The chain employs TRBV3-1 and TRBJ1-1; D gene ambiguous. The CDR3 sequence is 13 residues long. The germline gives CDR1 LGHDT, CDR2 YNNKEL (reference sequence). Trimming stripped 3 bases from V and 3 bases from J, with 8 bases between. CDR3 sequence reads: CASSQGSDTEAFF. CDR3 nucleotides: TGTGCCAGCAGCCAGGGGAGCGACACTGAAGCTTTCTTT.

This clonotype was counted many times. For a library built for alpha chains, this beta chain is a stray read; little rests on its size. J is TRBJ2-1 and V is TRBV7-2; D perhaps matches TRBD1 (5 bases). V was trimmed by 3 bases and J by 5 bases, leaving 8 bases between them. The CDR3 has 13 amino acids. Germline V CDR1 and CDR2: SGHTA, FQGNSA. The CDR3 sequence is CASSLTVDNEQFF. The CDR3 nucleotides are TGTGCCAGCAGCTTGACAGTCGACAATGAGCAGTTCTTC.

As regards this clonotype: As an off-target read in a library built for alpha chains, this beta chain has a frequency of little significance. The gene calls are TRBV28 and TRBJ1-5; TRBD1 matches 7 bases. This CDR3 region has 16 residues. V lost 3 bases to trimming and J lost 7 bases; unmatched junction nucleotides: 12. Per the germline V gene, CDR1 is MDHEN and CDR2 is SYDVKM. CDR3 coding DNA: TGTGCCAGCAGTTTTAAGTCCAAGGGGGCTGGACAGCCCCAGCATTTT. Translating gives CASSFKSKGAGQPQHF. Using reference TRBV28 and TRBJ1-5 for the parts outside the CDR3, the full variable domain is DVKVTQSSRYLVKRTGEKVFLECVQDMDHENMFWYRQDPGLGLRLIYFSYDVKMKEKGDIPEGYSVSREKKERFSLILESASTNQTSMYLCASSFKSKGAGQPQHFGDGTRLSIL.

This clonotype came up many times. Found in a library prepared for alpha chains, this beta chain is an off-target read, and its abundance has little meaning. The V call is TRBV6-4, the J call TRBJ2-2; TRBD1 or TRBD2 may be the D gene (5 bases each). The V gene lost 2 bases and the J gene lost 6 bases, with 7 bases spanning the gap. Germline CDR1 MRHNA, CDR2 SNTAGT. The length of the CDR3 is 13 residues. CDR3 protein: CASSDVGAGELFF. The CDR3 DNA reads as TGTGCCAGCAGTGACGTGGGGGCCGGGGAGCTGTTTTTT.

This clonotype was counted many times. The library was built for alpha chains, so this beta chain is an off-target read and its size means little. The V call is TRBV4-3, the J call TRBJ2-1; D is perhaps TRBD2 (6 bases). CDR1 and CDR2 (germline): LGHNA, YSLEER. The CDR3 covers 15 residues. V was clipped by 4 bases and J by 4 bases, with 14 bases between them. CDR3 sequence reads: CASSLGGTLYNEQFF. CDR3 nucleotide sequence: TGCGCCAGCAGCCTTGGGGGGACTCTGTACAATGAGCAGTTCTTC.

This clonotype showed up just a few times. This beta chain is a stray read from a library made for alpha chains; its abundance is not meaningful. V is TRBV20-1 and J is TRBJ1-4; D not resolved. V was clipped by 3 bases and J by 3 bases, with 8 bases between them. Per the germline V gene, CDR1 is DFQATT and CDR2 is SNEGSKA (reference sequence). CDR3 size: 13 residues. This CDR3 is CSASSPSNEKLFF. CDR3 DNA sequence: TGCAGTGCTAGTAGTCCTTCTAATGAAAAACTGTTTTTT.